This T cell receptor beta chain was retrieved from a study of regulatory T cells in long-lasting Graves disease. This clonotype was seen a few times. The CDR3 contains 14 residues. Germline V lookup: CDR1 SGHRS, CDR2 YFSETQ. V was cut by 6 bases and J by 5 bases, with 15 bases left in between. Arm-PCR of CDR3 regions with iRepertoire HTBI primers generated TCR beta libraries. TCRdb fed the multiplex PCR reads into MiXCR, producing one record per CDR3 protein. This sample has about 540,000 distinct CDR3 sequences, with approximately 13% found just once. Time point reported: newly diagnosed GD, antithyroid drugs for less than 3 months. With RNA extracted from PBMCs as input, the TCR library was made. This same sample was also part of a study on T cells in Graves' hyperthyroidism and ophthalmopathy. That paper adds: RT-PCR in the first round (using the HTBI primer set) targeted the TCR CDR3.

The origin of this receptor is a man aged 25-40 years with Graves disease. The starting material was peripheral blood mononuclear cells (PBMCs), obtained at new diagnosis, from a patient treated with antithyroid drugs. The chain has TRBV5-1 and TRBJ2-1; D is perhaps TRBD2 (5 bases). CDR3 in amino acids: CASTFTTGNNEQFF. CDR3 nucleotide sequence: TGCGCCAGCACCTTCACCACCGGGAACAATGAGCAGTTCTTC.